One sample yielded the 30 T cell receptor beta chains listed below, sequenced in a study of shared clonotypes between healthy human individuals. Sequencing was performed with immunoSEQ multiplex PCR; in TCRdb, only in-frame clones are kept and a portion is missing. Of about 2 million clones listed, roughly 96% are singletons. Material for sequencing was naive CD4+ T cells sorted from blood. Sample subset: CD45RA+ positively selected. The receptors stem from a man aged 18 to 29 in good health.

CDR3 sequence: CASKARDYEQYF. DNA for the CDR3: TGTGCCAGCAAGGCAAGGGACTACGAGCAGTACTTC. The chain uses TRBV2 and TRBJ2-7; no firm D call. The V end lost 7 bases, the J end lost 3 bases, and 10 bases lay between the germline ends. Per the germline V gene, CDR1 is SNHLY and CDR2 is FYNNEI. The CDR3 loop spans 12 amino acids.

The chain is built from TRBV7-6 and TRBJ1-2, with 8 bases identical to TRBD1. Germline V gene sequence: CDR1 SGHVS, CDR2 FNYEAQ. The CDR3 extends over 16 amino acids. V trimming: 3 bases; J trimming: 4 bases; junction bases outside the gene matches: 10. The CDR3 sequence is CASSLENGQGPYGYTF. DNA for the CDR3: TGTGCCAGCAGCTTGGAGAACGGACAGGGCCCCTATGGCTACACCTTC. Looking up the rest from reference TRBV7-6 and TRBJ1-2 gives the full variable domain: GAGVSQSPRYKVTKRGQDVALRCDPISGHVSLYWYRQALGQGPEFLTYFNYEAQQDKSGLPNDRFSAERPEGSISTLTIQRTEQRDSAMYRCASSLENGQGPYGYTFGSGTRLTVV.

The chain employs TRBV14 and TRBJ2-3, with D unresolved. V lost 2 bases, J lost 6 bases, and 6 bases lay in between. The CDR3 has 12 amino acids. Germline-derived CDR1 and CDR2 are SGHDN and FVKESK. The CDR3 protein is CASSQFSDTQYF. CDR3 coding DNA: TGTGCCAGCAGCCAATTCTCCGATACGCAGTATTTT.

CDR3 region: CASSPAGPKIPDTQYF. The CDR3 region has the DNA TGTGCCAGCAGCCCCGCCGGACCGAAGATTCCAGATACGCAGTATTTT. The genes are TRBV11-2 and TRBJ2-3; D ambiguous. Germline V gene data show CDR1 as SGHAT and CDR2 as FQNNGV. V shed 5 bases and J shed 4 bases, with 19 bases lying between them. The CDR3 has 16 amino acids.

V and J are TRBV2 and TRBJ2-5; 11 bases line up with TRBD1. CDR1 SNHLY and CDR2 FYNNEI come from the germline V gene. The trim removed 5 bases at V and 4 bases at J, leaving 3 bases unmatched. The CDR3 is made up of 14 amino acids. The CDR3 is CASSRTGGAETQYF. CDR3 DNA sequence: TGTGCCAGCAGTCGGACAGGGGGCGCAGAGACCCAGTACTTC.

The chain's CDR3 is CASSSGGRASFDEQYF. The CDR3 DNA is TGCGCCAGCAGCTCCGGAGGGCGGGCCTCCTTCGACGAGCAGTACTTC. The chain joins TRBV5-1 to TRBJ2-7, with D possibly matching TRBD2 (6 bases). The V gene's germline CDR1 is SGHRS and CDR2 YFSETQ. V lost 3 bases to trimming and J lost 5 bases, with 21 bases between them. The CDR3 is made up of 16 amino acids. Full variable domain (remainder filled in from reference TRBV5-1 and TRBJ2-7): KAGVTQTPRYLIKTRGQQVTLSCSPISGHRSVSWYQQTPGQGLQFLFEYFSETQRNKGNFPGRFSGRQFSNSRSEMNVSTLELGDSALYLCASSSGGRASFDEQYFGPGTRLTVT.

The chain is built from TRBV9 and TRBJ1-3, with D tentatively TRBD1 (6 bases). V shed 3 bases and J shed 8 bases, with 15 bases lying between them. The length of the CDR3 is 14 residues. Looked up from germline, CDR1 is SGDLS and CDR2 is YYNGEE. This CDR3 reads CASSGDRIRDTIYF. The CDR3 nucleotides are TGTGCCAGCAGCGGAGACAGGATTCGGGACACCATATATTTT.

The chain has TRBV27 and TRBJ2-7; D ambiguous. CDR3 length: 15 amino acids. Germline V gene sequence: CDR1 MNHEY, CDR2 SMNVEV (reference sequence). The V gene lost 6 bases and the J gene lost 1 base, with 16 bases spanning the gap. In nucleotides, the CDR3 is TGTGCCAGCAGCCCACGAGCGCATTCTTCCTACGAGCAGTACTTC. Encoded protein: CASSPRAHSSYEQYF.

The CDR3: CASSWDGIAYEQYF. DNA for the CDR3: TGTGCCAGCAGCTGGGACGGTATTGCCTACGAGCAGTACTTC. V is TRBV7-2 and J is TRBJ2-7; D is possibly TRBD1 or TRBD2 (5 bases each). The CDR3 runs 14 residues. Germline CDR1 is SGHTA and CDR2 is FQGNSA. Trimming took 4 bases from V and 2 from J, leaving 12 bases between them.

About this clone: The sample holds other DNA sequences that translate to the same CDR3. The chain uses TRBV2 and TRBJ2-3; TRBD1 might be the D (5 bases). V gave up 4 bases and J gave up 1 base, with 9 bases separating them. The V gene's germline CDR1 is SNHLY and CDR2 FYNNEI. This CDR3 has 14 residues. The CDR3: CASSGGPGTDTQYF. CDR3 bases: TGTGCCAGCAGTGGGGGCCCAGGCACAGATACGCAGTATTTT.

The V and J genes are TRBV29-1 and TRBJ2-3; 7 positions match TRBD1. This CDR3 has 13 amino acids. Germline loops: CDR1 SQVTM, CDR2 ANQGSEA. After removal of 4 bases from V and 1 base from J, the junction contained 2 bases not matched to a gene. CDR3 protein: CSVGGQRTDTQYF. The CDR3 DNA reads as TGCAGCGTTGGGGGACAGCGCACAGATACGCAGTATTTT.

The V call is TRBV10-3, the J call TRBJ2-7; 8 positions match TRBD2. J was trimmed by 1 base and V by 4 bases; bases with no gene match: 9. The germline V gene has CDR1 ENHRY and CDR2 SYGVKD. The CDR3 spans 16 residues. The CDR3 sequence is CAISVAGGSSSYEQYF. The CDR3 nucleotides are TGTGCCATCAGTGTGGCGGGGGGCTCCAGTTCCTACGAGCAGTACTTC.

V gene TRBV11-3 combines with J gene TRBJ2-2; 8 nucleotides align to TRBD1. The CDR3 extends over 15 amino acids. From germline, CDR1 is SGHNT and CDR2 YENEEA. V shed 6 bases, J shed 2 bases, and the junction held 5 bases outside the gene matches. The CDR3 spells CASSYDRGNTGELFF. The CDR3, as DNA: TGTGCCAGCAGTTACGACAGGGGTAACACCGGGGAGCTGTTTTTT.

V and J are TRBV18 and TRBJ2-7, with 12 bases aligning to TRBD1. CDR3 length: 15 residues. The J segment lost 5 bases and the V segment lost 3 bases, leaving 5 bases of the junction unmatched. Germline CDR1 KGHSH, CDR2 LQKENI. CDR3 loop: CASSPGTGGNNEQYF. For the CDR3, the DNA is TGTGCCAGCTCACCCGGGACAGGGGGCAACAACGAGCAGTACTTC.

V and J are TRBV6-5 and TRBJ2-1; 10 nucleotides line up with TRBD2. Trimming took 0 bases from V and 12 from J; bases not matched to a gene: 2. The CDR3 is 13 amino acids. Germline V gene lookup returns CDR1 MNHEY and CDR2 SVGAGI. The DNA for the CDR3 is TGTGCCAGCAGTTACTCCACTAGCGGGATGCAGTTCTTC. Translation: CASSYSTSGMQFF.

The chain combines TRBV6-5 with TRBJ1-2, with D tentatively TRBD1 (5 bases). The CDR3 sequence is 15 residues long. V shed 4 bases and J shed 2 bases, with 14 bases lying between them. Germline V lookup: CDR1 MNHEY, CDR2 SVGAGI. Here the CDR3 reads CASSSHTQGNYGYTF. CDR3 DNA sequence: TGTGCCAGCAGTTCCCATACGCAGGGAAACTATGGCTACACCTTC.

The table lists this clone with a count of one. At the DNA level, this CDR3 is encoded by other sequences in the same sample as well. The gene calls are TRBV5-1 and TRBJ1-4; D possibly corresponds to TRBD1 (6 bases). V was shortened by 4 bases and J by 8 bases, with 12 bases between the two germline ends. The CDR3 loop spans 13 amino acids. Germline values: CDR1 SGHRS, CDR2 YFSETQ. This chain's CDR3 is CASSPGVGEKLFF. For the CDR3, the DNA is TGCGCCAGCAGCCCAGGGGTTGGCGAAAAACTGTTTTTT.

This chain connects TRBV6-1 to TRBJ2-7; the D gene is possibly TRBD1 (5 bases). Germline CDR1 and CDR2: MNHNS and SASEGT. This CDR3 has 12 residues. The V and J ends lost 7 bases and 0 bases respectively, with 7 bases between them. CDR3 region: CASKGASYEQYF. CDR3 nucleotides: TGTGCCAGCAAAGGGGCCTCCTACGAGCAGTACTTC.

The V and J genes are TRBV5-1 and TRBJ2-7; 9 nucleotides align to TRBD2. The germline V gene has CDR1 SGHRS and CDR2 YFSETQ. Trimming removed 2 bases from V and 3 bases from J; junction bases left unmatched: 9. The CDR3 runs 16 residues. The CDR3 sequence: CASSLTGTSNLYEQYF. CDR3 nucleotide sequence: TGCGCCAGCAGCTTAACCGGGACTAGCAACCTCTACGAGCAGTACTTC. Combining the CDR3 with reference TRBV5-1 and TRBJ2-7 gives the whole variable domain KAGVTQTPRYLIKTRGQQVTLSCSPISGHRSVSWYQQTPGQGLQFLFEYFSETQRNKGNFPGRFSGRQFSNSRSEMNVSTLELGDSALYLCASSLTGTSNLYEQYFGPGTRLTVT.

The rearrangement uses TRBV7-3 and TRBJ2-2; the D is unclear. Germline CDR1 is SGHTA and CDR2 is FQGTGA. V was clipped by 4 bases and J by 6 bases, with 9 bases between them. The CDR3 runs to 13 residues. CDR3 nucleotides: TGTGCCAGCAGCTCCGTCAGCTCCGGGGAGCTGTTTTTT. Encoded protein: CASSSVSSGELFF.

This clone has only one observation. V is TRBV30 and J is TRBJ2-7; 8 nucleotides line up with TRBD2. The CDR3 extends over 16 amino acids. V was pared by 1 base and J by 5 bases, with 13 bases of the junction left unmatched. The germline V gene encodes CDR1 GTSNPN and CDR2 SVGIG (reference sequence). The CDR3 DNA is TGTGCCTGGAGTGCTCCCCTAGGTAGCGGGGTCCACGAGCAGTACTTC. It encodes CAWSAPLGSGVHEQYF.

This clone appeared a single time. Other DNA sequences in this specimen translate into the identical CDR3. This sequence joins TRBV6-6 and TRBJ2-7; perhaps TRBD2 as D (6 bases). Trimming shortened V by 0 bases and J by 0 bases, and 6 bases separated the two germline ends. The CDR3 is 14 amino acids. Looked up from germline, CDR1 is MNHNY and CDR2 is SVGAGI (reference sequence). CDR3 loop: CASSYSGGSYEQYF. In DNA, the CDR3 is TGTGCCAGCAGTTACTCGGGGGGCTCCTACGAGCAGTACTTC.

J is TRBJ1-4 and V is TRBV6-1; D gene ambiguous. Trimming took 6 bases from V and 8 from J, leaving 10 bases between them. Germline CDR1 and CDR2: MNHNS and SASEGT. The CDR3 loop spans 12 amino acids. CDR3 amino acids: CASRADREKLFF. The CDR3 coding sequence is TGTGCCAGCAGGGCTGATAGGGAAAAACTGTTTTTT.

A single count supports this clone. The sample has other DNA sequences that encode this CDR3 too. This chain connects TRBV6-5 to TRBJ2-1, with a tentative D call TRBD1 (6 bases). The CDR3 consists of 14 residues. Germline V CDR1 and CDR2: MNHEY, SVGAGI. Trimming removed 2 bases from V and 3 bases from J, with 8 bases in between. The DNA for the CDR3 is TGTGCCAGCAGTTACGGGGGCAGCTACAATGAGCAGTTCTTC. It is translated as CASSYGGSYNEQFF.

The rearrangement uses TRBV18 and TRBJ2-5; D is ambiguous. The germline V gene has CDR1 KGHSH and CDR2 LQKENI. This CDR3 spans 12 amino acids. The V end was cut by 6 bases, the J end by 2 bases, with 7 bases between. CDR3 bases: TGTGCCAGCTCGAAAGCACAAGAGACCCAGTACTTC. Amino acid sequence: CASSKAQETQYF.

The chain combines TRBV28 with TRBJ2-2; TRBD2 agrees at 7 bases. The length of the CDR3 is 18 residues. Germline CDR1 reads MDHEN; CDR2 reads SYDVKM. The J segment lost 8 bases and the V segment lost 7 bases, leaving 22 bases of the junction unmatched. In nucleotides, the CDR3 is TGTGCCAGCACGAATCCGACCGGGGCAGCGGGGTCCAAGGGGGAGCTGTTTTTT. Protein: CASTNPTGAAGSKGELFF.

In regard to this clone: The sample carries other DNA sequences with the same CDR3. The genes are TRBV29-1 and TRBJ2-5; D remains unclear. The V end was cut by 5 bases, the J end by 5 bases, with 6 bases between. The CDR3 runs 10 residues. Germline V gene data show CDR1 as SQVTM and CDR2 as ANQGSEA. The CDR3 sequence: CSVRTETQYF. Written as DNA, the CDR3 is TGCAGCGTTAGAACGGAGACCCAGTACTTC.

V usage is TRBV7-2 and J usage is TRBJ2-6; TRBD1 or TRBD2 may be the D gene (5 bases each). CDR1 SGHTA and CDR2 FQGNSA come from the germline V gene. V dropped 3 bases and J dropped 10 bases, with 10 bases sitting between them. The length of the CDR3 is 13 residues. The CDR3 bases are TGTGCCAGCAGCTTTTCTGAGGGGAACGTCCTGACTTTC. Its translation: CASSFSEGNVLTF.

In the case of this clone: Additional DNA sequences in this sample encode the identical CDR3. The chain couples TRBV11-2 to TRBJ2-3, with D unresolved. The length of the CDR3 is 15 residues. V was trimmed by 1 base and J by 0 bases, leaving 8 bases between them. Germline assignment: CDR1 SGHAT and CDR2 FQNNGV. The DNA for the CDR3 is TGTGCCAGCAGCTTAGGGGTTACTAGCACAGATACGCAGTATTTT. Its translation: CASSLGVTSTDTQYF.

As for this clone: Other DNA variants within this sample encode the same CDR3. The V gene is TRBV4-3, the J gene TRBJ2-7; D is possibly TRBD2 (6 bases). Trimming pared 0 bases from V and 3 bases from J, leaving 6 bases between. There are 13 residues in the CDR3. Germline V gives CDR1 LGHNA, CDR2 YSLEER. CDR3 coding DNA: TGCGCCAGCAGCCAAGAGGGGGGCTACGAGCAGTACTTC. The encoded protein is CASSQEGGYEQYF.